This T cell receptor beta chain emerged from a study of T cell responses to AZD1222 COVID-19 vaccine. Study-level findings and limits: With two AZD1222 doses given, Spike-specific TCR breadth and depth both rose. Seropositive AZD1222 recipients at baseline numbered only six or seven. Mostly white British, mostly female donors; authors suggested clonal diversity may be underestimated.

This clone has just a few counts. Its target is not known. Some clones are missing from TCRdb's copy, which holds only in-frame ones; the method was immunoSEQ multiplex PCR. The sample lists around 140,000 clones; approximately 91% were seen once. The germline V gene encodes CDR1 LGHDT and CDR2 YNNKEL (reference sequence). After removal of 10 bases from V and 4 bases from J, the junction contained 7 bases not matched to a gene. There are 14 residues in the CDR3. The receptor's source is an adult who received the AZD1222 COVID-19 vaccine. This specimen was peripheral blood, taken 28 days after the second AZD1222 dose. The chain is built from TRBV3-1 (or the pseudogene TRBV3-2) and TRBJ2-1; TRBD2 matches at 10 bases. In DNA, the CDR3 is TGTGCCACCGTAGGACTAGCGGAATACAATGAGCAGTTCTTC. Translating gives CATVGLAEYNEQFF.